The 23 T cell receptor beta chains listed next were all sequenced from one sample in a study of blood T cell repertoires in COVID-19. The data were produced by immunoSEQ multiplex PCR, yet TCRdb's version contains in-frame clones alone and is incomplete. The data hold about 180,000 clones, with approximately 85% observed a single time. Sequencing input: PBMCs or T cells enriched from blood (not recorded which). Receptors originate from a woman in her 30s who had recovered from COVID-19.

The rearrangement joins TRBV3-1 (or the pseudogene TRBV3-2) to TRBJ2-7; no reliable D call. The CDR3 sequence is 13 residues long. The V and J ends lost 8 bases and 3 bases respectively, with 14 bases between them. Germline-derived CDR1 and CDR2 are LGHDT and YNNKEL (reference sequence). DNA for the CDR3: TGTGCCAGCCGATTCGGCGGAAGCTACGAGCAGTACTTC. Translated: CASRFGGSYEQYF.

V is TRBV6-4 and J is TRBJ1-1; unclear D gene. V was clipped by 2 bases and J by 6 bases, with 10 bases between them. Looked up from germline, CDR1 is MRHNA and CDR2 is SNTAGT. This CDR3 has 13 residues. DNA of the CDR3: TGTGCCAGCAGTGACGGCGGGGTTGCTGAAGCTTTCTTT. Its translation: CASSDGGVAEAFF.

In nucleotides, the CDR3 is TGTGCCAGCAGTTTTGGGGGGGTTAATCAGCCCCAGCATTTT. This translates into CASSFGGVNQPQHF. The chain combines TRBV6-2 or TRBV6-3 with TRBJ1-5; D is perhaps TRBD1 (5 bases). The V end was cut by 4 bases, the J end by 4 bases, with 11 bases between. This CDR3 has 14 residues. Per germline, CDR1 MNHEY and CDR2 SVGEGT.

The chain uses TRBV2 and TRBJ2-5, with 7 nucleotides matching TRBD2. Germline lookup yields CDR1 SNHLY and CDR2 FYNNEI. The J segment lost 4 bases and the V segment lost 8 bases, leaving 19 bases of the junction unmatched. The CDR3 runs 17 residues. CDR3 sequence (DNA): TGTGCCAGCTGGAGGGTTTCCCTTGGAACGGGGGGAGAGACCCAGTACTTC. Translated: CASWRVSLGTGGETQYF.

The chain joins TRBV5-1 to TRBJ1-1, with TRBD1 matching 7 bases. The junction had 5 bases not matched to a gene; V was cut back by 0 bases and J by 0 bases. The germline gives CDR1 SGHRS, CDR2 YFSETQ. This CDR3 spans 16 amino acids. The CDR3 sequence is CASSLGADRVNTEAFF. CDR3 nucleotide sequence: TGCGCCAGCAGCTTGGGGGCCGACAGGGTGAACACTGAAGCTTTCTTT.

This clone was seen once. The chain links TRBV7-2 to TRBJ2-7, with a weak D call TRBD1 (5 bases). The length of the CDR3 is 13 residues. Trimming removed 2 bases from V and 2 bases from J, with 7 bases in between. Germline values: CDR1 SGHTA, CDR2 FQGNSA. CDR3 protein: CASSLRQTYEQYF. CDR3 nucleotides: TGTGCCAGCAGCTTACGACAGACCTACGAGCAGTACTTC.

The chain carries TRBV28 and TRBJ2-4; weak D call: TRBD1 (6 bases). Between the trimmed V and J ends, which lost 6 bases and 1 base, there was a span of 13 bases. The CDR3 loop spans 15 amino acids. CDR1 MDHEN and CDR2 SYDVKM come from the germline V gene. In DNA, the CDR3 is TGTGCCAGCAGCCCCAGGGGCCGGGCCAAAAACATTCAGTACTTC. As protein: CASSPRGRAKNIQYF.

This clone showed up just a few times. The chain links TRBV2 to TRBJ1-1, with 8 bases that match TRBD1. This CDR3 is 13 amino acids long. V was pared by 5 bases and J by 4 bases, with 3 bases of the junction left unmatched. In germline, CDR1 is SNHLY, CDR2 FYNNEI. The CDR3 reads CASSSDRGTEAFF. As DNA, the CDR3 is TGTGCCAGCAGTTCTGACAGGGGCACTGAAGCTTTCTTT.

The chain recombines TRBV30 with TRBJ2-1; 8 nucleotides match TRBD1. Germline V gives CDR1 GTSNPN, CDR2 SVGIG (reference sequence). This CDR3 comprises 14 residues. Unmatched junction bases numbered 8, after V lost 0 bases and J lost 10 bases. CDR3 bases: TGTGCCTGGAGTGTAGCAGGGGGCGCAGGGGAGCAGTTCTTC. Encoded protein: CAWSVAGGAGEQFF.

The chain is built from TRBV19 and TRBJ2-7, with 9 bases that match TRBD2. The V and J ends lost 3 bases and 4 bases, in that order; junction bases with no gene match: 7. Per the germline V gene, CDR1 is LNHDA and CDR2 is SQIVND (reference sequence). This CDR3 contains 15 residues. The CDR3 nucleotides are TGTGCCAGTAGTATTAGCGGGAGCCCGACGTACGAGCAGTACTTC. Amino acid sequence: CASSISGSPTYEQYF.

This chain connects TRBV5-1 to TRBJ2-5; the match to TRBD1 covers 9 bases. Germline-derived CDR1 and CDR2 are SGHRS and YFSETQ. CDR3 size: 14 residues. J gave up 2 bases and V 4 bases, and 3 bases lay outside the gene matches. The CDR3 DNA follows: TGCGCCAGCAGCCGGGACAGGGCACAAGAGACCCAGTACTTC. This sequence encodes CASSRDRAQETQYF.

This rearrangement joins TRBV14 to TRBJ2-3; TRBD2 matches 7 bases. Germline V lookup: CDR1 SGHDN, CDR2 FVKESK. This CDR3 contains 13 residues. Trimming took 2 bases from V and 4 from J; bases not matched to a gene: 0. The CDR3 loop reads CASSQRGADTQYF. CDR3 DNA sequence: TGTGCCAGCAGCCAACGGGGGGCAGATACGCAGTATTTT.

In this sample, this clone turned up once. CDR3 DNA: TGTGCCACCAGTGCGACTAGCGGGAGTGGCTCCTACAATGAGCAGTTCTTC. Translation: CATSATSGSGSYNEQFF. The V gene is TRBV24-1, the J gene TRBJ2-1; the match to TRBD2 covers 12 bases. The CDR3 is made up of 17 amino acids. The V and J ends lost 5 bases and 0 bases, in that order; junction bases with no gene match: 4. The germline V gene encodes CDR1 KGHDR and CDR2 SFDVKD.

This clone was detected only once. The V call is TRBV2, the J call TRBJ2-2, with 8 bases identical to TRBD2. CDR1 is SNHLY and CDR2 is FYNNEI in the germline V gene. The J segment lost 5 bases and the V segment lost 8 bases, leaving 10 bases of the junction unmatched. The CDR3 extends over 15 amino acids. The DNA of the CDR3 is TGTGCCAGCCGTCGGACTAGCAGCGATACCGGGGAGCTGTTTTTT. This gives the protein CASRRTSSDTGELFF.

In DNA, the CDR3 is TGTGCCAGCCACAGAATTCAAAGACAGAATCAGCCCCAGCATTTT. Encoded protein: CASHRIQRQNQPQHF. This chain uses TRBV28 with TRBJ1-5; D possibly corresponds to TRBD1 (5 bases). Germline CDR1 reads MDHEN; CDR2 reads SYDVKM. Between the trimmed V and J ends, which lost 8 bases and 4 bases, there was a span of 18 bases. This CDR3 comprises 15 residues.

This clone was recorded once. This chain connects TRBV7-9 to TRBJ2-1, with TRBD1 identical over 7 bases. Trimming took 3 bases from V and 2 from J; bases not matched to a gene: 4. The CDR3 contains 15 residues. Germline CDR1 SEHNR, CDR2 FQNEAQ (reference sequence). The CDR3 nucleotides are TGTGCCAGCAGCTTCCCGCAGGGGGCCTACAATGAGCAGTTCTTC. The encoded protein is CASSFPQGAYNEQFF.

The CDR3 coding sequence is TGTGCCAGCAGTTTATTTCATCGGGGGATTCACACCGGGGAGCTGTTTTTT. Its translation is CASSLFHRGIHTGELFF. V and J are TRBV28 and TRBJ2-2, with D maybe TRBD2 (6 bases). The CDR3 consists of 17 residues. Germline-derived CDR1 and CDR2 are MDHEN and SYDVKM. Trimming took 1 base from V and 3 from J, leaving 15 bases between them.

The chain uses TRBV28 and TRBJ1-2; a weak D match, TRBD1 (5 bases). Deletions cut 11 bases from V and 8 bases from J, with 24 bases between. The CDR3 length is 14 residues. Germline V gene data show CDR1 as MDHEN and CDR2 as SYDVKM. In DNA, the CDR3 is TGTGCCTCCCGCCTAGGGGTCCCCCGGCACGGCTACACCTTC. It codes for CASRLGVPRHGYTF.

The chain recombines TRBV28 with TRBJ1-2; D uncertain. The CDR3 sequence is 14 residues long. CDR1 is MDHEN, CDR2 SYDVKM, per germline. V gave up 2 bases and J gave up 4 bases, with 11 bases separating them. The CDR3 is CASSLGEGFYGYTF. The CDR3 DNA reads as TGTGCCAGCAGTTTAGGTGAGGGATTCTATGGCTACACCTTC.

The V gene is TRBV11-3, the J gene TRBJ2-5; TRBD1 matches 10 bases. CDR1 SGHNT and CDR2 YENEEA come from the germline V gene. Trimming removed 3 bases from V and 3 bases from J; junction bases left unmatched: 4. The CDR3 extends over 15 amino acids. The CDR3 bases are TGTGCCAGCAGCTTCCGGACAGGGGGAGAAGAGACCCAGTACTTC. Amino acid sequence: CASSFRTGGEETQYF.

The chain combines TRBV6-4 with TRBJ1-4; 12 positions agree with TRBD1. From germline, CDR1 is MRHNA and CDR2 SNTAGT. The CDR3 sequence is 14 residues long. V lost 5 bases, J lost 10 bases, and 5 bases stayed unmatched. Here the CDR3 reads CASSPGTGGAKLFF. DNA for the CDR3: TGTGCCAGCAGTCCCGGGACAGGGGGCGCAAAACTGTTTTTT.

The J gene is TRBJ2-5, the V gene TRBV5-1, with 7 positions matching TRBD1. In germline, CDR1 is SGHRS, CDR2 YFSETQ. V shed 3 bases, J shed 1 base, and the junction held 3 bases outside the gene matches. This CDR3 has 14 residues. CDR3 in amino acids: CASSYTGAQETQYF. In DNA form, the CDR3 reads TGCGCCAGCAGCTATACAGGGGCCCAAGAGACCCAGTACTTC.

The chain has TRBV27 and TRBJ2-3; the D gene is possibly TRBD1 (6 bases). This CDR3 has 13 amino acids. Trimming took 5 bases from V and 5 from J, leaving 11 bases between them. The V gene's germline CDR1 is MNHEY and CDR2 SMNVEV (reference sequence). This chain's CDR3 is CASSAGGQDTQYF. CDR3 DNA sequence: TGTGCCAGCAGTGCTGGGGGACAAGATACGCAGTATTTT.